A selection of T cell receptor beta chains follows, all from one sample in a study of Ad26.COV2.S vaccination and SARS-CoV-2 variants. Assay: immunoSEQ multiplex PCR; the TCRdb copy retains only in-frame clones and omits some. The table shows almost 400,000 clones, with around nine tenths occurring only once. Sample: peripheral blood, taken in a trial of Ad26.COV2.S vaccine versus placebo. These receptors were taken from a person between 18 and 65 years old who received the Ad26.COV2.S COVID-19 vaccine or a placebo. Each CDR3 is given with its conserved first and last residue. Each record gives: clone size, V gene, D gene, J gene, CDR3 protein, CDR3 DNA. D genes are given only for firm matches. A clone size is listed for some rows: how often the clone was seen (once, few, many), or a class if it is expanded.

clone_size: -
v_call: TRBV19
d_call: TRBD2
j_call: TRBJ2-7
cdr3_aa: CASSSIGAGGAYEQYF
cdr3_nt: TGTGCCAGTAGCTCAATCGGGGCGGGAGGGGCCTACGAGCAGTACTTC

clone_size: -
v_call: TRBV7-9
d_call: -
j_call: TRBJ2-5
cdr3_aa: CASSDWQETQYF
cdr3_nt: TGTGCCAGCAGTGACTGGCAAGAGACCCAGTACTTC

clone_size: -
v_call: TRBV10-3
d_call: TRBD1
j_call: TRBJ2-2
cdr3_aa: CAIRGTENTGELFF
cdr3_nt: TGTGCCATCAGGGGGACAGAAAACACCGGGGAGCTGTTTTTT

clone_size: -
v_call: TRBV6-5
d_call: TRBD2
j_call: TRBJ2-3
cdr3_aa: CASRRGGTDTQYF
cdr3_nt: TGTGCCAGCAGGCGGGGGGGTACAGATACGCAGTATTTT

clone_size: -
v_call: TRBV6-6
d_call: -
j_call: TRBJ1-2
cdr3_aa: CASSPDSNYGYTF
cdr3_nt: TGTGCCAGCAGTCCGGACAGCAACTATGGCTACACCTTC

clone_size: -
v_call: TRBV7-2
d_call: TRBD2
j_call: TRBJ2-2
cdr3_aa: CASSSLTSSFYTGELFF
cdr3_nt: TGTGCCAGCAGCTCTCTGACTAGCTCCTTTTATACCGGGGAGCTGTTTTTT

clone_size: -
v_call: TRBV6-2/TRBV6-3
d_call: -
j_call: TRBJ1-1
cdr3_aa: CASSHLQLGHPNTEAFF
cdr3_nt: TGTGCCAGCAGTCATTTACAGCTGGGACACCCGAACACTGAAGCTTTCTTT

clone_size: once
v_call: TRBV27
d_call: -
j_call: TRBJ2-2
cdr3_aa: CASSLRRGTGELFF
cdr3_nt: TGTGCCAGCAGTTTGCGGCGGGGAACCGGGGAGCTGTTTTTT

clone_size: -
v_call: TRBV5-5
d_call: -
j_call: TRBJ1-4
cdr3_aa: CASSLLSVTGAVSEKLFF
cdr3_nt: TGTGCCAGCAGCTTGTTGAGTGTTACCGGGGCGGTTTCAGAAAAACTGTTTTTT

clone_size: -
v_call: TRBV9
d_call: TRBD1
j_call: TRBJ2-5
cdr3_aa: CASSVGAATGVETQYF
cdr3_nt: TGTGCCAGCAGCGTAGGGGCGGCGACAGGGGTCGAGACCCAGTACTTC

clone_size: -
v_call: TRBV29-1
d_call: -
j_call: TRBJ2-7
cdr3_aa: CSVVSAQRVYEQYF
cdr3_nt: TGCAGCGTCGTCTCGGCCCAAAGGGTCTACGAGCAGTACTTC

clone_size: -
v_call: TRBV2
d_call: -
j_call: TRBJ2-5
cdr3_aa: CATCGSWQETQYF
cdr3_nt: TGTGCCACCTGCGGTAGTTGGCAAGAGACCCAGTACTTC

clone_size: -
v_call: TRBV5-1
d_call: TRBD1
j_call: TRBJ1-5
cdr3_aa: CASSLSGQGNQPQHF
cdr3_nt: TGCGCCAGCAGCTTGTCGGGACAGGGAAATCAGCCCCAGCATTTT

clone_size: -
v_call: TRBV27
d_call: -
j_call: TRBJ2-7
cdr3_aa: CASSPRAFGHEQYF
cdr3_nt: TGTGCCAGCAGTCCCAGGGCTTTCGGCCACGAGCAGTACTTC

clone_size: -
v_call: TRBV2
d_call: -
j_call: TRBJ2-2
cdr3_aa: CASSPSQIAGELFF
cdr3_nt: TGTGCCAGTTCCCCTAGTCAAATCGCCGGGGAGCTGTTTTTT

clone_size: -
v_call: TRBV6-1
d_call: TRBD1
j_call: TRBJ1-6
cdr3_aa: CASSEDRIYNSPLHF
cdr3_nt: TGTGCCAGCAGTGAGGACAGGATTTATAATTCACCCCTCCACTTT

clone_size: -
v_call: TRBV6-5
d_call: -
j_call: TRBJ2-1
cdr3_aa: CASRQQGRGNEQFF
cdr3_nt: TGTGCCAGCAGGCAGCAGGGACGGGGCAATGAGCAGTTCTTC

clone_size: few
v_call: TRBV27
d_call: -
j_call: TRBJ1-1
cdr3_aa: CASSSLGVRSEAFF
cdr3_nt: TGTGCCAGCAGTTCCTTAGGGGTAAGGTCTGAAGCTTTCTTT

clone_size: -
v_call: TRBV3-1/TRBV3-2
d_call: TRBD2
j_call: TRBJ2-2
cdr3_aa: CASSQAGGHTGELFF
cdr3_nt: TGTGCCAGCAGCCAGGCGGGAGGACACACCGGGGAGCTGTTTTTT

clone_size: once
v_call: TRBV10-2
d_call: -
j_call: TRBJ2-1
cdr3_aa: CASSTSSPEQFF
cdr3_nt: TGCGCCAGTTCAACTAGTTCTCCTGAGCAGTTCTTC

clone_size: -
v_call: TRBV3-1/TRBV3-2
d_call: TRBD2
j_call: TRBJ2-2
cdr3_aa: CASSRRSGRDTGELFF
cdr3_nt: TGTGCCAGCAGCCGGCGAAGCGGGAGAGACACCGGGGAGCTGTTTTTT

clone_size: few
v_call: TRBV6-2/TRBV6-3
d_call: -
j_call: TRBJ2-1
cdr3_aa: CASSHGTLYNEQFF
cdr3_nt: TGTGCCAGCAGTCACGGGACTTTATACAATGAGCAGTTCTTC

clone_size: -
v_call: TRBV9
d_call: TRBD2
j_call: TRBJ2-5
cdr3_aa: CASSPGLAVGSQYF
cdr3_nt: TGTGCCAGCAGCCCGGGACTAGCGGTAGGGAGCCAGTACTTC

clone_size: -
v_call: TRBV29-1
d_call: -
j_call: TRBJ1-2
cdr3_aa: CSVEINYGYTF
cdr3_nt: TGCAGCGTTGAAATTAACTATGGCTACACCTTC

clone_size: -
v_call: TRBV14
d_call: -
j_call: TRBJ2-1
cdr3_aa: CASSTARVIARSNLNEQFF
cdr3_nt: TGTGCCAGCAGCACAGCTCGGGTTATAGCGAGAAGCAACCTCAATGAGCAGTTCTTC

clone_size: -
v_call: TRBV28
d_call: -
j_call: TRBJ2-3
cdr3_aa: CASSYKGRGADTQYF
cdr3_nt: TGTGCCAGCAGTTACAAGGGCAGGGGCGCAGATACGCAGTATTTT

clone_size: -
v_call: TRBV6-5
d_call: -
j_call: TRBJ1-4
cdr3_aa: CASSFRQMGSEKLFF
cdr3_nt: TGTGCCAGCAGTTTCCGACAGATGGGGAGCGAAAAACTGTTTTTT

clone_size: -
v_call: TRBV10-2
d_call: -
j_call: TRBJ2-7
cdr3_aa: CASSESGRPYEQYF
cdr3_nt: TGCGCCAGCAGTGAGTCGGGCAGACCCTACGAGCAGTACTTC

clone_size: -
v_call: TRBV18
d_call: TRBD1
j_call: TRBJ2-3
cdr3_aa: CASSPPRGQGSTDTQYF
cdr3_nt: TGTGCCAGCTCACCACCGAGGGGACAGGGGAGCACAGATACGCAGTATTTT

clone_size: few
v_call: TRBV12-3/TRBV12-4
d_call: -
j_call: TRBJ1-1
cdr3_aa: CASSTRGGTEAFF
cdr3_nt: TGTGCCAGCAGTACCCGGGGGGGCACTGAAGCTTTCTTT

clone_size: -
v_call: TRBV5-6
d_call: -
j_call: TRBJ2-7
cdr3_aa: CASSLGGPYEQYF
cdr3_nt: TGTGCCAGCAGCTTGGGCGGACCCTACGAGCAGTACTTC

clone_size: -
v_call: TRBV5-1
d_call: -
j_call: TRBJ1-6
cdr3_aa: CASSPGTTNSPLHF
cdr3_nt: TGCGCCAGCAGCCCTGGGACAACTAATTCACCCCTCCACTTT

clone_size: -
v_call: TRBV18
d_call: -
j_call: TRBJ1-1
cdr3_aa: CASSPLGARDTEAFF
cdr3_nt: TGTGCCAGCTCACCGTTGGGGGCCAGGGACACTGAAGCTTTCTTT

clone_size: -
v_call: TRBV4-1
d_call: -
j_call: TRBJ1-6
cdr3_aa: CASSQDRAFGNSPLHF
cdr3_nt: TGCGCCAGCAGCCAAGATAGGGCTTTCGGGAATTCACCCCTCCACTTT

clone_size: -
v_call: TRBV28
d_call: -
j_call: TRBJ2-7
cdr3_aa: CASSLPRAAYEQYF
cdr3_nt: TGTGCCAGCAGTTTACCCAGGGCTGCCTACGAGCAGTACTTC